These T cell receptor beta chains were read from a single sample in a study of blood T cell repertoires in COVID-19. Sequencing was performed with immunoSEQ multiplex PCR; in TCRdb, only in-frame clones are kept and a portion is missing. The repertoire holds about 38,000 clones, about 94% seen once, with 4.1% in the top ten. Material: peripheral blood. The receptors come from a human donor with active COVID-19. The donor label of this sample is uncertain. The CDR3 runs from the conserved cysteine through the conserved F or W. D genes are given only for firm matches. Size is omitted from some rows. Given values are once, few, many or a class for expanded clones.

d_call | clone_size | j_call | v_call | cdr3_aa | cdr3_nt
- | - | TRBJ1-4 | TRBV11-2 | CASSQVTNEKLFF | TGTGCCAGCAGCCAGGTCACTAATGAAAAACTGTTTTTT
- | once | TRBJ2-1 | TRBV24-1 | CATSDFGGIDEQFF | TGTGCCACCAGTGATTTCGGAGGGATCGATGAGCAGTTCTTC
- | - | TRBJ2-4 | TRBV6-2/TRBV6-3 | CASSYREGGTAKNIQYF | TGTGCCAGCAGTTACAGGGAGGGGGGCACGGCCAAAAACATTCAGTACTTC
TRBD2 | - | TRBJ2-7 | TRBV4-2 | CASSTELAGGPYEQYF | TGTGCCAGCAGCACCGAGCTAGCGGGGGGCCCCTACGAGCAGTACTTC
- | - | TRBJ1-1 | TRBV6-5 | CASARGRDTEAFF | TGTGCCAGCGCCAGGGGTCGGGACACTGAAGCTTTCTTT
- | - | TRBJ2-5 | TRBV5-4 | CASSAPGRDSRLQETQYF | TGTGCCAGCAGCGCCCCCGGGCGGGACTCTCGCCTCCAAGAGACCCAGTACTTC
TRBD2 | - | TRBJ2-1 | TRBV20-1 | CSASSLAGGGSSYNEQFF | TGCAGTGCTAGTTCGCTAGCGGGGGGGGGAAGCTCCTACAATGAGCAGTTCTTC
- | - | TRBJ1-5 | TRBV18 | CASSPRSGVDQPQHF | TGTGCCAGCTCACCTCGATCGGGGGTGGATCAGCCCCAGCATTTT
- | - | TRBJ2-5 | TRBV7-2 | CASSQDRFVETQYF | TGTGCCAGCAGCCAAGACAGGTTCGTGGAGACCCAGTACTTC
- | - | TRBJ2-5 | TRBV2 | CASSRDLQETQYF | TGTGCCAGCAGTCGGGACTTACAAGAGACCCAGTACTTC
- | - | TRBJ1-2 | TRBV12-5 | CASGPGHPLGGYTF | TGTGCTAGTGGCCCTGGACACCCGTTGGGCGGCTACACCTTC
- | - | TRBJ2-4 | TRBV7-8 | CASSLGGGPTAKNIQYF | TGTGCCAGCAGCTTAGGAGGCGGGCCGACAGCCAAAAACATTCAGTACTTC
- | - | TRBJ2-3 | TRBV7-8 | CASSLGEADTQYF | TGTGCCAGCAGCTTAGGGGAGGCAGATACGCAGTATTTT
- | - | TRBJ2-7 | TRBV3-1/TRBV3-2 | CASSQVPQAYYEQYF | TGTGCCAGCAGCCAAGTTCCACAGGCCTACTACGAGCAGTACTTC
- | - | TRBJ1-6 | TRBV3-1/TRBV3-2 | CASSQGVHNSPLHF | TGTGCCAGCAGCCAAGGCGTTCATAATTCACCCCTCCACTTT
TRBD1 | - | TRBJ1-5 | TRBV9 | CASSLGTVAGQPQHF | TGTGCCAGCAGCTTAGGGACAGTCGCCGGTCAGCCCCAGCATTTT
- | once | TRBJ1-2 | TRBV27 | CASASQPNYGYTF | TGTGCAAGCGCGAGCCAACCTAACTATGGCTACACCTTC
TRBD2 | once | TRBJ2-3 | TRBV5-1 | CASREGLAGSDTQYF | TGCGCCAGCAGAGAAGGACTAGCGGGATCAGATACGCAGTATTTT
- | once | TRBJ1-6 | TRBV3-1/TRBV3-2 | CASSTQGSNSPLHF | TGTGCCAGCAGCACTCAGGGGTCAAATTCACCCCTCCACTTT
- | - | TRBJ1-3 | TRBV2 | CASSDPSSGNTIYF | TGTGCCAGCAGTGACCCCAGCTCTGGAAACACCATATATTTT
TRBD2 | - | TRBJ2-3 | TRBV6-5 | CASTRAGGITDTQYF | TGTGCCAGCACCCGTGCGGGGGGGATCACAGATACGCAGTATTTT
TRBD1 | - | TRBJ2-7 | TRBV6-1 | CASSDRRNRDRGQEHYEQYF | TGTGCCAGCAGTGATCGCCGCAACCGGGACAGGGGGCAAGAGCACTACGAGCAGTACTTC
- | - | TRBJ2-1 | TRBV29-1 | CSVEWGDEQFF | TGCAGCGTTGAGTGGGGGGATGAGCAGTTCTTC
- | - | TRBJ2-1 | TRBV19 | CASSTPGFNEQFF | TGTGCCAGTAGTACCCCGGGGTTTAATGAGCAGTTCTTC
- | - | TRBJ2-2 | TRBV19 | CASSIDLLTGELFF | TGTGCCAGTAGTATAGACCTACTTACCGGGGAGCTGTTTTTT
- | - | TRBJ1-2 | TRBV6-1 | CASSETGRYTF | TGTGCCAGCAGTGAAACAGGGCGCTACACCTTC
TRBD2 | - | TRBJ2-4 | TRBV5-1 | CASSLVSAAGENIQYF | TGCGCCAGCAGCTTGGTGTCGGCTGCGGGAGAAAACATTCAGTACTTC
- | - | TRBJ2-3 | TRBV5-1 | CASSRRAWARVPTDTQYF | TGCGCCAGCAGCCGCCGAGCTTGGGCGAGGGTCCCCACAGATACGCAGTATTTT
- | - | TRBJ2-3 | TRBV18 | CASSPVPHTQYF | TGTGCCAGCTCACCAGTTCCTCATACGCAGTATTTT
TRBD2 | - | TRBJ2-3 | TRBV9 | CASSPRSGLADETQYF | TGTGCCAGCAGCCCACGCTCAGGACTAGCGGATGAAACGCAGTATTTT
- | - | TRBJ2-4 | TRBV18 | CASSPSETKNIQYF | TGTGCCAGCTCACCGAGTGAGACCAAAAACATTCAGTACTTC
- | - | TRBJ1-5 | TRBV4-1 | CASSRVVGQPQHF | TGCGCCAGCAGCCGTGTTGTCGGTCAGCCCCAGCATTTT
- | - | TRBJ1-5 | TRBV7-2 | CASSLGGVGNQPQHF | TGTGCCAGCAGCTTAGGGGGGGTGGGCAATCAGCCCCAGCATTTT
TRBD1 | - | TRBJ1-2 | TRBV19 | CASNLGGGVVYGYTF | TGTGCCAGTAACCTAGGGGGCGGCGTCGTCTATGGCTACACCTTC
TRBD2 | - | TRBJ2-7 | TRBV3-1/TRBV3-2 | CASSQAGRAAGEQYF | TGTGCCAGCAGCCAAGCAGGGAGGGCGGCGGGGGAGCAGTACTTC
TRBD1 | - | TRBJ1-5 | TRBV19 | CASRLGQQSVSSQPQHF | TGTGCCAGTAGATTGGGACAGCAGAGTGTGTCAAGTCAGCCCCAGCATTTT
- | - | TRBJ2-2 | TRBV3-1/TRBV3-2 | CASTHARQNTGELFF | TGTGCCAGCACCCACGCGAGGCAGAACACCGGGGAGCTGTTTTTT
TRBD2 | once | TRBJ2-5 | TRBV5-4 | CASSNELAGAHLGLETQYF | TGTGCCAGCAGCAACGAACTAGCGGGGGCCCACCTTGGTTTGGAGACCCAGTACTTC
TRBD2 | - | TRBJ2-7 | TRBV5-6 | CASSLVSSGSREQYF | TGTGCCAGCAGCTTGGTGTCTAGCGGGAGTCGCGAGCAGTACTTC
TRBD2 | - | TRBJ2-7 | TRBV6-6 | CASSFRTSGGYEQYF | TGTGCCAGCAGTTTCCGTACTAGCGGGGGCTACGAGCAGTACTTC
- | - | TRBJ2-7 | TRBV27 | CASSFGQTYEQYF | TGTGCCAGCAGTTTTGGGCAAACCTACGAGCAGTACTTC
TRBD1 | once | TRBJ2-5 | TRBV27 | CASSSDRGPLKTQYF | TGTGCCAGCAGCTCGGACAGGGGACCTTTGAAGACCCAGTACTTC
TRBD1 | - | TRBJ1-4 | TRBV12-5 | CASGLGDRLNEKLFF | TGTGCTAGTGGTTTAGGGGACAGGTTAAATGAAAAACTGTTTTTT
TRBD2 | - | TRBJ2-7 | TRBV5-1 | CASSWGSGTLAGGSYEQYF | TGCGCCAGCAGCTGGGGGTCCGGGACCCTAGCGGGAGGGAGCTACGAGCAGTACTTC
- | - | TRBJ1-6 | TRBV11-3 | CASSLTLYNSPLHF | TGTGCCAGCAGCTTAACTCTGTATAATTCACCCCTCCACTTT
- | - | TRBJ2-1 | TRBV3-1/TRBV3-2 | CASSQSVTQAKQFF | TGTGCCAGCAGCCAATCCGTGACCCAGGCGAAGCAGTTCTTC
- | - | TRBJ1-4 | TRBV19 | CASLKRGNAEKLFF | TGTGCCAGCCTAAAACGGGGTAATGCTGAAAAACTGTTTTTT
- | - | TRBJ2-7 | TRBV5-1 | CASSLGEPPQQYF | TGCGCCAGCAGCTTGGGAGAGCCCCCGCAGCAGTACTTC
- | - | TRBJ1-2 | TRBV30 | CAWSTRTGESYYGYTF | TGTGCCTGGAGTACACGCACAGGAGAAAGTTACTATGGCTACACCTTC
- | - | TRBJ1-2 | TRBV2 | CASEGDRNYGYTF | TGTGCCAGTGAGGGGGACCGGAACTATGGCTACACCTTC
TRBD2 | - | TRBJ2-1 | TRBV20-1 | CSASNSGVGGNEQFF | TGCAGTGCTAGTAATAGCGGGGTGGGGGGCAATGAGCAGTTCTTC
- | - | TRBJ1-5 | TRBV28 | CASRQGLDQPQHF | TGTGCCAGCAGGCAGGGTTTGGATCAGCCCCAGCATTTT
- | once | TRBJ1-1 | TRBV5-5 | CASSLTDRTGGAFF | TGTGCCAGCAGCTTAACCGACAGGACGGGTGGAGCTTTCTTT
- | - | TRBJ2-7 | TRBV3-1/TRBV3-2 | CASSQGSSGIFEQYF | TGTGCCAGCAGCCAAGGTTCATCAGGGATCTTCGAGCAGTACTTC
- | - | TRBJ1-1 | TRBV27 | CASKPLDLEKTQAFF | TGTGCCAGCAAACCACTCGATTTAGAAAAAACCCAAGCTTTCTTT